The 28 T cell receptor beta chains reported below all come from one sample, sequenced in a study of cytomegalovirus exposure and HLA in healthy donors. In the PCR, 60 Vbeta and 13 Jbeta primers were used. Only in-frame clones appear in the TCRdb table, and some are missing; sequencing was by immunoSEQ multiplex PCR. The sample includes about 170,000 clones, approximately 80% of them seen just once. The sequenced sample was PBMCs. These receptors all stem from a man aged 18 to 30 in good health and CMV-seronegative.

This chain links TRBV12-5 with TRBJ2-5, with 7 bases matching TRBD2. J lost 5 bases, V lost 6 bases, and 0 bases had no gene match. Germline V gene data show CDR1 as LGHNT and CDR2 as FRNRAP. This CDR3 contains 11 residues. The CDR3 bases are TGTGCTAGTGGGGGAGGGGAGACCCAGTACTTC. Residues: CASGGGETQYF.

The rearrangement uses TRBV18 and TRBJ1-1; D unclear. Germline CDR1 reads KGHSH; CDR2 reads LQKENI. Trimming left V 4 bases short and J 10 bases short, with 16 bases between. This CDR3 is built from 13 residues. The CDR3 region has the DNA TGTGCCAGCTCACAAACACCTGAAGTTGGAGCTTTCTTT. Amino acid sequence: CASSQTPEVGAFF.

V and J are TRBV4-1 and TRBJ2-3; D gene ambiguous. The CDR3 sequence is 14 residues long. Trimming left V 0 bases short and J 4 bases short, with 8 bases between. Germline V CDR1 and CDR2: MGHRA, YSYEKL. The CDR3 sequence: CASSQEVVPDTQYF. For the CDR3, the DNA is TGCGCCAGCAGCCAAGAAGTAGTTCCAGATACGCAGTATTTT.

A few counts support this clone. V gene TRBV7-2 combines with J gene TRBJ1-5; maybe TRBD1 (5 bases). The V end lost 1 base, the J end lost 6 bases, and 13 bases lay between the germline ends. CDR1 is SGHTA and CDR2 is FQGNSA in the germline V gene. This CDR3 comprises 15 residues. The CDR3 region has the DNA TGTGCCAGCAGCTTAGTTTCGCAGGGTGGTCAGCCCCAGCATTTT. The encoded protein is CASSLVSQGGQPQHF.

J is TRBJ2-3 and V is TRBV5-1; D may be TRBD2 (7 bases). Germline lookup yields CDR1 SGHRS and CDR2 YFSETQ. This CDR3 has 15 amino acids. Trimming removed 4 bases at V and 4 bases at J, with 16 bases between. CDR3 region: CASSQEGGVSDTQYF. Here the CDR3 DNA reads TGCGCCAGCAGCCAAGAGGGGGGGGTATCAGATACGCAGTATTTT.

V usage is TRBV27 and J usage is TRBJ2-1; 8 bases agree with TRBD1. Germline V CDR1 and CDR2: MNHEY, SMNVEV (reference sequence). This CDR3 region has 16 residues. Trimming at V came to 5 bases and at J to 2 bases, leaving 8 bases not matched to a gene. CDR3: CASSPSRTGTYNEQFF. Written as DNA, the CDR3 is TGTGCCAGCAGTCCATCCCGGACAGGGACCTACAATGAGCAGTTCTTC.

This clone was counted a single time. The chain uses TRBV29-1 and TRBJ1-1; unclear D gene. This CDR3 contains 11 residues. Trimming removed 6 bases from V and 9 bases from J, with 14 bases in between. Germline V CDR1 and CDR2: SQVTM, ANQGSEA. The CDR3 reads CSVAGGLQAFF. The CDR3 DNA follows: TGCAGCGTCGCCGGAGGCCTTCAAGCTTTCTTT. Full variable domain (outside the CDR3, taken from reference TRBV29-1 and TRBJ1-1): SAVISQKPSRDICQRGTSLTIQCQVDSQVTMMFWYRQQPGQSLTLIATANQGSEATYESGFVIDKFPISRPNLTFSTLTVSNMSPEDSSIYLCSVAGGLQAFFGQGTRLTVV.

The rearrangement links TRBV7-9 to TRBJ2-1; 12 positions agree with TRBD2. The CDR3 covers 16 residues. CDR1 and CDR2 from the germline V gene are SEHNR and FQNEAQ (reference sequence). J was trimmed by 8 bases and V by 4 bases; bases with no gene match: 9. Here the CDR3 DNA reads TGTGCCAGCAGCTCATCGACTAGCGGGAGCCTCCATGAGCAGTTCTTC. Amino acids: CASSSSTSGSLHEQFF.

The chain employs TRBV2 and TRBJ1-2; the match to TRBD1 covers 9 bases. With V trimmed by 6 bases and J by 6 bases, 5 bases remained unmatched. Germline loops: CDR1 SNHLY, CDR2 FYNNEI. CDR3 length: 13 residues. DNA for the CDR3: TGTGCCAGCAGCGCGGACAGGGGTGATGGCTACACCTTC. It is translated as CASSADRGDGYTF.

This chain uses TRBV2 with TRBJ2-5; D uncertain. V lost 1 base and J lost 5, with 8 bases in between. CDR1 is SNHLY and CDR2 is FYNNEI in the germline V gene. This CDR3 comprises 13 residues. The CDR3 region is CASSEEVRETQYF. CDR3 coding DNA: TGTGCCAGCAGTGAAGAGGTGAGGGAGACCCAGTACTTC.

This clone showed up just a few times. This chain links TRBV19 with TRBJ1-2; D gene ambiguous. Germline V gene data show CDR1 as LNHDA and CDR2 as SQIVND (reference sequence). The CDR3 spans 13 residues. V was pared by 3 bases and J by 4 bases, with 9 bases between. CDR3 bases: TGTGCCAGTAGTATTCGAGGGCTCTATGGCTACACCTTC. The encoded protein is CASSIRGLYGYTF. Using reference TRBV19 and TRBJ1-2 for the parts outside the CDR3, the full variable domain is DGGITQSPKYLFRKEGQNVTLSCEQNLNHDAMYWYRQDPGQGLRLIYYSQIVNDFQKGDIAEGYSVSREKKESFPLTVTSAQKNPTAFYLCASSIRGLYGYTFGSGTRLTVV.

The chain's CDR3 is CASSPLHRDTYTGELFF. DNA for the CDR3: TGTGCCAGCAGCCCACTCCACCGGGACACCTACACCGGGGAGCTGTTTTTT. J is TRBJ2-2 and V is TRBV7-6; tentatively, D is TRBD1 (6 bases). The CDR3 is 17 residues long. V was shortened by 5 bases and J by 3 bases, with 19 bases between the two germline ends. Germline CDR1 is SGHVS and CDR2 is FNYEAQ. Full variable domain (remainder filled in from reference TRBV7-6 and TRBJ2-2): GAGVSQSPRYKVTKRGQDVALRCDPISGHVSLYWYRQALGQGPEFLTYFNYEAQQDKSGLPNDRFSAERPEGSISTLTIQRTEQRDSAMYRCASSPLHRDTYTGELFFGEGSRLTVL.

This clone came up once. CDR3 DNA: TGTGCCAGCAGCCTTATCAGCGGGGGGAGGGAGACCCAGTACTTC. It codes for CASSLISGGRETQYF. The rearrangement uses TRBV7-3 and TRBJ2-5; 9 bases line up with TRBD2. This CDR3 contains 15 residues. The ends lost 5 bases at V and 5 bases at J; junction bases unmatched: 9. CDR1 is SGHTA and CDR2 is FQGTGA in the germline V gene.

A single count supports this clone. The chain is built from TRBV6-1 and TRBJ1-1; a possible D gene is TRBD1 (6 bases). This CDR3 region has 18 residues. Germline V lookup: CDR1 MNHNS, CDR2 SASEGT. The V end lost 4 bases, the J end lost 4 bases, and 25 bases lay between the germline ends. The CDR3 spells CASSVSLVRVQGSTEAFF. In DNA, the CDR3 is TGTGCCAGCAGTGTAAGTTTGGTGAGGGTTCAGGGGAGCACTGAAGCTTTCTTT.

This chain connects TRBV5-1 to TRBJ1-3; possibly TRBD1 for D (5 bases). V lost 3 bases, J lost 8 bases, and 18 bases lay in between. The CDR3 runs 15 residues. Germline assignment: CDR1 SGHRS and CDR2 YFSETQ. The CDR3 nucleotides read TGCGCCAGCAGCTATCGTGGGCAGGAAGGGGACACCATATATTTT. Protein: CASSYRGQEGDTIYF.

The genes are TRBV10-2 and TRBJ1-1; D remains unclear. Looked up from germline, CDR1 is WSHSY and CDR2 is SAAADI. V was shortened by 3 bases and J by 6 bases, with 8 bases between the two germline ends. The CDR3 sequence is 12 residues long. CDR3 sequence reads: CASSEFPAEAFF. Written as DNA, the CDR3 is TGCGCCAGCAGTGAATTCCCCGCTGAAGCTTTCTTT.

This chain uses TRBV2 with TRBJ2-1, with 12 nucleotides matching TRBD1. The J segment lost 9 bases and the V segment lost 8 bases, leaving 14 bases of the junction unmatched. Germline CDR1 is SNHLY and CDR2 is FYNNEI. This CDR3 spans 16 amino acids. The CDR3 DNA reads TGTGCCAGCTGGGAGGGGGGCGGGACAGGGGGCCTTGAGCAGTTCTTC. This gives the protein CASWEGGGTGGLEQFF.

As regards this clone: One junction end disagrees with the germline gene, perhaps due to a read error. The chain uses TRBV5-1 and TRBJ1-2; perhaps TRBD1 as D (6 bases). CDR1 is SGHRS, CDR2 YFSETQ, per germline. This CDR3 has 11 amino acids. The CDR3 DNA sequence: TGCGCCAGCACCACGACAGGCCGAAAGACATTC. Protein sequence: CASTTTGRKTF.

Here the CDR3 DNA reads TGTGCCAGCAGTTTTCAGGGAACCTACGAGCAGTACTTC. Protein: CASSFQGTYEQYF. The chain couples TRBV28 to TRBJ2-7; maybe TRBD1 (5 bases). CDR3 length equals 13 residues. The germline V gene has CDR1 MDHEN and CDR2 SYDVKM. Trimming took 3 bases from V and 2 from J, leaving 8 bases between them.

V and J are TRBV7-9 and TRBJ1-5; D not resolved. Per the germline V gene, CDR1 is SEHNR and CDR2 is FQNEAQ (reference sequence). There are 17 residues in the CDR3. The V end was cut by 3 bases, the J end by 3 bases, with 18 bases between. The CDR3 DNA reads TGTGCCAGCAGCTTGGGAGTTGGCCCCGCGAACAATCAGCCCCAGCATTTT. It specifies CASSLGVGPANNQPQHF.

Remarks on this clone: This specimen includes other DNA sequences encoding the same CDR3. The rearrangement uses TRBV5-1 and TRBJ2-3; D perhaps matches TRBD1 (5 bases). The germline V gene encodes CDR1 SGHRS and CDR2 YFSETQ. The V end lost 0 bases, the J end lost 0 bases, and 8 bases lay between the germline ends. CDR3 length: 15 amino acids. CDR3 coding DNA: TGCGCCAGCAGCTTGGGTCAGGGTAGCACAGATACGCAGTATTTT. Its translation: CASSLGQGSTDTQYF.

The genes are TRBV30 and TRBJ2-7; D gene ambiguous. Trimming removed 3 bases from V and 2 bases from J, with 14 bases in between. The CDR3 sequence is 14 residues long. In germline, CDR1 is GTSNPN, CDR2 SVGIG (reference sequence). The CDR3 DNA sequence: TGTGCCTGGAGACCCCCCGGTGAAACCTACGAGCAGTACTTC. Translated: CAWRPPGETYEQYF. Full variable domain (rest looked up from reference TRBV30 and TRBJ2-7): SQTIHQWPATLVQPVGSPLSLECTVEGTSNPNLYWYRQAAGRGLQLLFYSVGIGQISSEVPQNLSASRPQDRQFILSSKKLLLSDSGFYLCAWRPPGETYEQYFGPGTRLTVT.

This chain uses TRBV5-1 with TRBJ2-3; the match to TRBD2 covers 10 bases. The CDR3 is 17 amino acids. After removal of 4 bases from V and 0 bases from J, the junction contained 8 bases not matched to a gene. Germline V gene sequence: CDR1 SGHRS, CDR2 YFSETQ. CDR3 loop: CASSLFPSGGSTDTQYF. In DNA form, the CDR3 reads TGCGCCAGCAGCCTTTTCCCTAGCGGGGGCAGCACAGATACGCAGTATTTT.

This rearrangement joins TRBV7-6 to TRBJ2-5, with D perhaps TRBD1 (6 bases). CDR3 size: 14 residues. Germline V gene data show CDR1 as SGHVS and CDR2 as FNYEAQ. V was pared by 4 bases and J by 5 bases, with 14 bases between. In DNA, the CDR3 is TGTGCCAGCAGCTGGACAGAGGGTTGGGAGACCCAGTACTTC. It specifies CASSWTEGWETQYF.

The genes are TRBV5-5 and TRBJ2-2, with D possibly being TRBD1 (6 bases). V was clipped by 3 bases and J by 2 bases, with 11 bases between them. Looked up from germline, CDR1 is SGHKS and CDR2 is YYEKEE (reference sequence). The CDR3 runs 15 residues. CDR3 DNA sequence: TGTGCCAGCAGCTCAACAGGGCCTAACACCGGGGAGCTGTTTTTT. This gives the protein CASSSTGPNTGELFF.

This clone has a count of ten or more. This sequence joins TRBV7-8 and TRBJ2-1; 9 nucleotides line up with TRBD1. The germline gives CDR1 SGHVS, CDR2 FQNEAQ. The CDR3 is 14 residues long. With V trimmed by 8 bases and J by 3 bases, 5 bases remained unmatched. The CDR3 protein is CASGRTGDYNEQFF. CDR3 DNA sequence: TGTGCCAGCGGTAGGACAGGGGACTACAATGAGCAGTTCTTC.

This chain links TRBV28 with TRBJ2-5; TRBD2 agrees at 10 bases. CDR1 MDHEN and CDR2 SYDVKM come from the germline V gene. Germline trimming cut 3 bases from V and 4 bases from J; bases unmatched to any gene: 5. This CDR3 contains 15 residues. The CDR3 region is CASSFGLAGAETQYF. The CDR3 region has the DNA TGTGCCAGCAGTTTCGGGCTAGCGGGAGCAGAGACCCAGTACTTC. The full variable domain, rest sourced from reference TRBV28 and TRBJ2-5, is DVKVTQSSRYLVKRTGEKVFLECVQDMDHENMFWYRQDPGLGLRLIYFSYDVKMKEKGDIPEGYSVSREKKERFSLILESASTNQTSMYLCASSFGLAGAETQYFGPGTRLLVL.

The rearrangement links TRBV11-3 to TRBJ2-2; TRBD2 matches at 7 bases. The CDR3 has 12 amino acids. The ends lost 9 bases at V and 6 bases at J; junction bases unmatched: 4. Per the germline V gene, CDR1 is SGHNT and CDR2 is YENEEA. The CDR3 is CASRSGAGELFF. CDR3 sequence (DNA): TGTGCCAGTCGGAGCGGGGCCGGGGAGCTGTTTTTT.